This TCR beta chain was obtained from a study of CD8+CD57+ T cells in acquired aplastic anemia. Individuals selected for sequencing had exhibited CD8+CD57+ cell expansion on flow cytometry. Study results and caveats: No significant patient-versus-control difference appeared in CD8+ Simpson's diversity.

This clonotype was detected only once. Its specificity is not known. The template for TCR beta VDJ and CDR3 sequence profiling was genomic DNA. TCRdb reprocessed the reads with MiXCR, giving one entry per CDR3 protein. Of about 220,000 distinct CDR3 sequences listed, around 45% are singletons. The TCR comes from a human donor with aplastic anemia. The sequenced sample consisted of sorted CD4+, CD8+, or CD8+CD57+ T cells (not recorded which) from PBMCs.

The CDR3 region has the DNA TGTGCCAGCAGCTTAGGCAAGTCCGGGACAGGGCGGGAAAAACTGTTTTTT. Translated, it gives CASSLGKSGTGREKLFF. The chain uses TRBV7-6 and TRBJ1-4; 9 bases are a match to TRBD1. The trim removed 1 base at V and 8 bases at J, leaving 11 bases unmatched. The length of the CDR3 is 17 residues. CDR1 is SGHVS and CDR2 is FNYEAQ in the germline V gene.